The clone carrying this TCR gamma chain was seen at least ten times. TCRdb's entry gives the protein of a much larger clone, which mismatches this DNA's translation at residue 11, likely from a read error; the protein reported here is translated from the DNA. Other DNA sequences in this sample translate to the same CDR3. TCRdb re-called the multiplex PCR reads via CATT. This sample has some 30,000 gamma-chain clones, with under 1.5% found just once. The germline V gene has CDR1 GITISATS and CDR2 ISYDGTV (reference sequence). CDR3 length equals 13 residues. The record originates from a study of γδ T cells in repeated Plasmodium falciparum infection. Gammadelta T cells were flow-sorted from PBMC into Vgamma9/Vdelta2+ and Vdelta2-negative populations for bulk analysis.

The sequencing input was gamma-delta T cells from blood. The sequence derives from a pool of human donors (malaria-infected and uninfected, not separated). The J gene went uncalled, whereas the V gene is TRGV9. CDR3 in DNA: TGTGCCTTGTGGGAAGCTTGTTATTATAAGGAACTCTTT. Its protein product is CALWEACYYKELF.